This T cell receptor (beta chain) was recovered during a study of T cell responses to AZD1222 COVID-19 vaccine. Notes on the study in general: The repertoires were collected only after the peak T cell response. A mostly white British donor set with more females was recruited, and clonal diversity was possibly underestimated. Just 5 or 6 AZD1222 recipients tested seropositive at baseline.

As to this clone: The antigen is unknown.

Some clones are missing from TCRdb's copy, which holds only in-frame ones; the method was immunoSEQ multiplex PCR. The sample comprises roughly 130,000 clones, about 89% of which are singletons, and around 6.9% rests with the top ten. This TCR was sampled from an adult who received the MenACWY meningococcal vaccine as a control. The material was peripheral blood, obtained 28 days after the second dose of the MenACWY control vaccine.

The CDR3 nucleotides read TGCGCCAGCAGCGACAGGACATACGAGCAGTACTTC. Residues: CASSDRTYEQYF. This rearrangement joins TRBV10-2 to TRBJ2-7; maybe TRBD1 (6 bases). The CDR3 spans 12 residues. Per germline, CDR1 WSHSY and CDR2 SAAADI. The germline V and J ends were trimmed by 6 bases and 4 bases, with 10 bases remaining between them.